Sequencing of this T cell receptor (beta chain) was carried out in a study of T cells after yellow fever vaccination. In the study overall: Fractions of limited cellularity were prepared by means of SMART-Seq v4 Ultra Low Input. General study points: Abundant bulk-population clonotypes could contaminate the FACS-sorted repertoires.

By 5'RACE template switching, TCR cDNA was produced, with a universal primer site and UMIs added in the process. TCRdb analysed the 5' RACE reads with MiXCR anew, one entry per CDR3 protein. Here the sample spans more than 300,000 distinct CDR3 sequences, around a tenth being singletons. From germline, CDR1 is SGHTA and CDR2 FQGTGA. V gave up 5 bases and J gave up 5 bases, with 12 bases separating them. This CDR3 spans 14 amino acids. This clonotype was detected many times. Its antigen is still unknown. The rearrangement links TRBV7-3 to TRBJ2-2, with D hard to call. The sequence derives from a man between 18 and 29 years old who received the YFV17D yellow fever vaccine. Sequenced here: CD4+ T cells sorted from PBMCs, sampled 45 days after the yellow fever booster vaccination. In DNA form, the CDR3 reads TGTGCCAGCAGCCACGGTTCTGAGACCGGGGAGCTGTTTTTT. Translation: CASSHGSETGELFF.